This T cell receptor beta chain was identified during a study of blood T cell repertoires in COVID-19. The method was immunoSEQ multiplex PCR; TCRdb's version includes in-frame clones alone and lacks a portion of them. The sample consists of fewer than 90,000 clones, about 79% of them appearing once. Germline lookup yields CDR1 SGHRS and CDR2 YFSETQ. V lost 1 base to trimming and J lost 6 bases; unmatched junction nucleotides: 8. CDR3 length: 15 residues. This TCR derives from a woman in her forties or fifties with acute or convalescent COVID-19. The rearrangement joins TRBV5-1 to TRBJ2-7; 9 bases align to TRBD2. The sample comprised peripheral blood. This CDR3 reads CASSLRVAGESEQYF. CDR3 nucleotides: TGCGCCAGCAGCTTGAGGGTAGCGGGGGAAAGCGAGCAGTACTTC. Together with reference TRBV5-1 and TRBJ2-7, the CDR3 gives the full variable domain: KAGVTQTPRYLIKTRGQQVTLSCSPISGHRSVSWYQQTPGQGLQFLFEYFSETQRNKGNFPGRFSGRQFSNSRSEMNVSTLELGDSALYLCASSLRVAGESEQYFGPGTRLTVT.